The 13 T cell receptor beta chains reported below all come from one sample, sequenced in a study of cytomegalovirus exposure and HLA in healthy donors. Vbeta (60) and Jbeta (13) primers were used in the PCR. Produced via immunoSEQ multiplex PCR; TCRdb's table is partial and in-frame only. The sample records approximately 210,000 clones, about three quarters being singletons. The specimen sequenced was PBMCs. The receptor set was obtained from a middle-aged woman in good health and CMV-seronegative.

The rearrangement joins TRBV21-1 to TRBJ2-7; the D call TRBD1 from the table was never checked on the DNA. TRBV21-1 is a recognized pseudogene. CDR3 length: 14 residues. In nucleotides, the CDR3 is TGTGCCAGCACCTTTTGGGACACCTGCTACGAGCAGTACGTC. Its translation is CASTFWDTCYEQYV.

The chain couples TRBV4-3 to TRBJ2-3; tentatively, D is TRBD1 (7 bases). The germline V and J ends were trimmed by 0 bases and 9 bases, with 16 bases remaining between them. The CDR3 is made up of 15 amino acids. Germline V CDR1 and CDR2: LGHNA, YSLEER. CDR3 amino acids: CASSQDHEGGQTQYF. As DNA, the CDR3 is TGCGCCAGCAGCCAAGATCATGAGGGGGGACAGACGCAGTATTTT.

The V and J genes are TRBV7-9 and TRBJ2-1, with 11 nucleotides matching TRBD2. The CDR3 sequence is 14 residues long. Germline V gene sequence: CDR1 SEHNR, CDR2 FQNEAQ (reference sequence). V trimming: 4 bases; J trimming: 11 bases; junction bases outside the gene matches: 7. The CDR3 coding sequence is TGTGCCAGCAGCTCAATAGCGGGAGGGCCGAAGCAGTTCTTC. This translates into CASSSIAGGPKQFF.

The V and J genes are TRBV18 and TRBJ2-7, with 10 bases that match TRBD2. CDR1 and CDR2 (germline): KGHSH, LQKENI. The CDR3 has 14 residues. V shed 5 bases and J 6 bases; nucleotides not matched to a gene: 7. The CDR3 is CASSSGVAGGEQYF. CDR3 nucleotide sequence: TGTGCCAGCTCATCCGGGGTAGCGGGAGGCGAGCAGTACTTC.

This chain uses TRBV7-9 with TRBJ1-3, with 7 bases identical to TRBD1. The V gene end was trimmed by 7 bases and the J gene end by 0 bases; junction bases not matched to a gene: 12. This CDR3 is built from 17 residues. Germline V CDR1 and CDR2: SEHNR, FQNEAQ (reference sequence). This CDR3 reads CASTHPRTGLSGNTIYF. The CDR3, as DNA: TGTGCCAGCACCCACCCCCGGACAGGCCTCTCTGGAAACACCATATATTTT. Full variable domain (remainder filled in from reference TRBV7-9 and TRBJ1-3): DTGVSQNPRHKITKRGQNVTFRCDPISEHNRLYWYRQTLGQGPEFLTYFQNEAQLEKSRLLSDRFSAERPKGSFSTLEIQRTEQGDSAMYLCASTHPRTGLSGNTIYFGEGSWLTVV.

This clone has only a few counts. J is TRBJ2-3 and V is TRBV19; TRBD1 agrees at 8 bases. In germline, CDR1 is LNHDA, CDR2 SQIVND (reference sequence). The CDR3 has 13 residues. V lost 7 bases and J lost 4; bases outside the gene matches: 4. The chain's CDR3 is CASTAQGADTQYF. DNA for the CDR3: TGTGCCAGTACCGCACAGGGGGCAGATACGCAGTATTTT.

CDR3: CASGDRQSDTQYF. In DNA, the CDR3 is TGTGCCAGCGGGGACAGGCAATCAGATACGCAGTATTTT. This chain uses TRBV7-3 with TRBJ2-3; 8 positions agree with TRBD1. CDR1 is SGHTA, CDR2 FQGTGA, per germline. This CDR3 region has 13 residues. The V segment lost 8 bases and the J segment 4 bases; nucleotides outside the gene matches: 5. Full variable domain (rest looked up from reference TRBV7-3 and TRBJ2-3): GAGVSQTPSNKVTEKGKYVELRCDPISGHTALYWYRQSLGQGPEFLIYFQGTGAADDSGLPNDRFFAVRPEGSVSTLKIQRTERGDSAVYLCASGDRQSDTQYFGPGTRLTVL.

The CDR3 reads CASSLGQGYGYTF. The CDR3 bases are TGTGCCAGCAGCTTGGGGCAGGGCTATGGCTACACCTTC. V gene TRBV11-3 combines with J gene TRBJ1-2; D is perhaps TRBD1 (5 bases). The CDR3 length is 13 residues. CDR1 and CDR2 from the germline V gene are SGHNT and YENEEA. V lost 3 bases and J lost 4, with 9 bases in between.

CDR3 region: CASSLEGGSGKTQYF. In nucleotides, the CDR3 is TGCGCCAGCAGCTTGGAAGGGGGCTCGGGGAAGACCCAGTACTTC. The chain is built from TRBV5-1 and TRBJ2-5; 7 positions match TRBD1. V dropped 0 bases and J dropped 6; count of bases not matched to a gene: 8. The germline CDR1 and CDR2 sequences are SGHRS and YFSETQ. The CDR3 has 15 residues.

Turning to this clone: It is unclear where the CDR3 begins or ends on the DNA, so no DNA is shown, and the CDR3 is as TCRdb lists it. The V gene is TRBV2, the J gene TRBJ2-2; the table's D call, TRBD2, has no DNA check behind it. From its first to its last residue, the CDR3 has 16 amino acids. Germline-derived CDR1 and CDR2 are SNHLY and FYNNEI. The CDR3 is CASSDGPRLRAGELFF.

CDR3 residues: CASSLATGIRWPQHF. CDR3 nucleotides: TGTGCCAGCAGCTTAGCGACAGGCATTAGGTGGCCCCAGCATTTT. The chain has TRBV7-2 and TRBJ1-5; possibly TRBD1 for D (6 bases). The CDR3 loop spans 15 amino acids. Between the trimmed V and J ends, which lost 0 bases and 9 bases, there was a span of 15 bases. Germline V lookup: CDR1 SGHTA, CDR2 FQGNSA.

This chain uses TRBV5-1 with TRBJ1-2; 11 bases align to TRBD1. The CDR3 covers 15 residues. With 0 bases clipped from V and 2 bases from J, the junction kept 0 bases outside the gene matches. Germline V lookup: CDR1 SGHRS, CDR2 YFSETQ. The CDR3: CASSLGTGGNYGYTF. The CDR3 nucleotides are TGCGCCAGCAGCTTGGGGACAGGGGGCAACTATGGCTACACCTTC.

This clone occurred once. The CDR3 is CASSLRASTSGELFF. The CDR3 nucleotides are TGTGCCAGCAGCTTAAGGGCGTCAACTAGCGGGGAGCTGTTTTTT. The rearrangement uses TRBV7-9 and TRBJ2-2; maybe TRBD2 (5 bases). The length of the CDR3 is 15 residues. CDR1 and CDR2 from the germline V gene are SEHNR and FQNEAQ (reference sequence). V dropped 2 bases and J dropped 7 bases, with 14 bases sitting between them.